These 13 T cell receptor beta chains came from one sample sequenced in a study of response to subunit inactivated influenza vaccine. TCRdb re-analysed the RT-PCR reads in MiXCR, keeping a single row per CDR3 protein. Here the sample spans under 200,000 distinct CDR3 sequences, about 11% being singletons. This specimen consisted of non-naive T cells sorted from PBMCs, obtained 40 to 50 days after vaccination. Receptors were obtained from a man aged 50-60 years who received an inactivated influenza vaccine.

The table lists this clonotype with a few counts. The gene calls are TRBV5-4 and TRBJ2-1; 9 positions match TRBD1. Germline lookup yields CDR1 SGHNT and CDR2 YYREEE (reference sequence). The junction had 2 bases not matched to a gene; V was cut back by 1 base and J by 0 bases. This CDR3 is 16 amino acids long. CDR3 DNA sequence: TGTGCCAGCAGCTTGAAGGACAGGGGCTCCTACAATGAGCAGTTCTTC. Residues: CASSLKDRGSYNEQFF.

This clonotype has a count of ten or more. The rearrangement links TRBV7-2 to TRBJ2-7; the D is unclear. The CDR3 covers 12 residues. Trimming cost V 1 base and J 7 bases, with 8 bases left between them. Germline V lookup: CDR1 SGHTA, CDR2 FQGNSA. CDR3 sequence (DNA): TGTGCCAGCAGCTTAGGGGTAGGGGAGCAGTACTTC. The encoded protein is CASSLGVGEQYF.

This clonotype was observed a few times. This chain joins TRBV7-2 and TRBJ1-5; 7 bases match TRBD1. Unmatched junction bases numbered 2, after V lost 7 bases and J lost 2 bases. This CDR3 has 13 residues. Germline loops: CDR1 SGHTA, CDR2 FQGNSA. The CDR3 nucleotides read TGTGCCAGCAAGGGGGCAGGCAATCAGCCCCAGCATTTT. Protein: CASKGAGNQPQHF.

The V and J genes are TRBV27 and TRBJ2-1; D is ambiguous. The ends were cut back, 4 bases at V and 0 bases at J, with 13 bases in the middle. The CDR3 consists of 16 residues. Germline V gene data show CDR1 as MNHEY and CDR2 as SMNVEV (reference sequence). This chain's CDR3 is CASSSGLVGSYNEQFF. For the CDR3, the DNA is TGTGCCAGCAGTTCCGGTTTGGTCGGCTCCTACAATGAGCAGTTCTTC.

The chain employs TRBV7-2 and TRBJ2-2; D may be TRBD1 (5 bases). V lost 1 base, J lost 5 bases, and 11 bases lay in between. Germline V CDR1 and CDR2: SGHTA, FQGNSA. The CDR3 sequence is 15 residues long. The CDR3 region is CASSLVAHRTGELFF. The CDR3 DNA follows: TGTGCCAGCAGCTTAGTGGCTCACAGGACCGGGGAGCTGTTTTTT.

This clonotype came up a few times. This chain uses TRBV2 with TRBJ1-5; no definite D call. The ends were cut back, 5 bases at V and 0 bases at J, with 11 bases in the middle. Germline V lookup: CDR1 SNHLY, CDR2 FYNNEI. The CDR3 is 15 residues long. CDR3: CASSPMAFSNQPQHF. CDR3 nucleotide sequence: TGTGCCAGCAGTCCGATGGCGTTTAGCAATCAGCCCCAGCATTTT.

The CDR3 loop is CASTRIAGTDTQYF. CDR3 DNA sequence: TGTGCCAGCACCCGGATAGCGGGTACAGATACGCAGTATTTT. The J gene is TRBJ2-3, the V gene TRBV12-3 or TRBV12-4; 7 nucleotides match TRBD2. CDR3 length equals 14 residues. V dropped 7 bases and J dropped 3; count of bases not matched to a gene: 7.

This clonotype occurred many times. V is TRBV7-3 and J is TRBJ2-3, with 7 nucleotides matching TRBD1. This CDR3 comprises 14 residues. Germline V gene lookup returns CDR1 SGHTA and CDR2 FQGTGA. V gave up 4 bases and J gave up 4 bases; unmatched junction bases: 5. CDR3 region: CASSSLQGPDTQYF. CDR3 nucleotide sequence: TGTGCCAGCAGCTCACTACAGGGGCCAGATACGCAGTATTTT.

This clonotype was counted a few times. This rearrangement joins TRBV12-3 or TRBV12-4 to TRBJ2-7; D gene uncertain. Trimming took off 4 bases at V and 7 bases at J, with 11 bases between the two ends. There are 12 residues in the CDR3. The chain's CDR3 is CASSSYIGEQYF. For the CDR3, the DNA is TGTGCCAGCAGTTCTTATATAGGGGAGCAGTACTTC.

V is TRBV5-6 and J is TRBJ1-6; possibly TRBD1 for D (6 bases). The CDR3 is 15 residues long. Germline values: CDR1 SGHDT, CDR2 YYEEEE. V was clipped by 1 base and J by 6 bases, with 11 bases between them. As DNA, the CDR3 is TGTGCCAGCAGCTTGTACAGGGACCGTAATTCACCCCTCCACTTT. Its translation is CASSLYRDRNSPLHF.

The chain recombines TRBV4-1 with TRBJ1-1, with 7 bases fitting TRBD1. This CDR3 comprises 15 residues. The ends lost 0 bases at V and 4 bases at J; junction bases unmatched: 5. Looked up from germline, CDR1 is MGHRA and CDR2 is YSYEKL. CDR3 loop: CASSQDNRGGTEAFF. The CDR3 DNA is TGCGCCAGCAGCCAAGACAACAGGGGCGGCACTGAAGCTTTCTTT.

The genes are TRBV7-8 and TRBJ1-5; D is ambiguous. There are 16 residues in the CDR3. Deletions cut 1 base from V and 1 base from J, with 11 bases between. From germline, CDR1 is SGHVS and CDR2 FQNEAQ. The CDR3 DNA reads as TGTGCCAGCAGCTTAGAGTCAATCCAGAGCAATCAGCCCCAGCATTTT. Translating it yields CASSLESIQSNQPQHF.

This clonotype was found a few times. This rearrangement joins TRBV5-5 to TRBJ2-7; D is uncertain. CDR1 SGHKS and CDR2 YYEKEE come from the germline V gene (reference sequence). V shed 0 bases and J shed 0 bases, with 7 bases lying between them. This CDR3 region has 14 residues. CDR3 DNA: TGTGCCAGCAGCTTGGCTTCCCTCTCCTACGAGCAGTACTTC. It specifies CASSLASLSYEQYF.